The rows below give T cell receptor beta chains drawn from one sample of a study of blood T cell repertoires in COVID-19. Sequenced by immunoSEQ multiplex PCR; TCRdb stores in-frame clones only, minus some. The sample holds 180,000 or so clones, approximately 85% seen once. The specimen sequenced was peripheral blood. Every receptor here comes from a woman aged 55-70 years with acute or convalescent COVID-19. CDR3s include the opening cysteine and the closing phenylalanine or tryptophan. D genes are given only for firm matches. Rows give clone size only sometimes, using once, few, many, or a class for an expanded clone.

J gene: TRBJ1-2; D gene: TRBD1; V gene: TRBV4-1; clone size: -; CDR3 protein: CASSPPMGQKNGYTF; CDR3 DNA: TGCGCCAGCAGCCCCCCGATGGGACAGAAGAACGGCTACACCTTC
J gene: TRBJ2-1; D gene: TRBD1; V gene: TRBV10-3; clone size: once; CDR3 protein: CAISATGGSINEQFF; CDR3 DNA: TGTGCCATCAGTGCGACAGGGGGGTCCATCAATGAGCAGTTCTTC
J gene: TRBJ2-7; D gene: TRBD1; V gene: TRBV28; clone size: -; CDR3 protein: CASSSTGIDEQYF; CDR3 DNA: TGTGCCAGCAGTTCGACAGGGATCGACGAGCAGTACTTC
J gene: TRBJ2-5; D gene: -; V gene: TRBV19; clone size: once; CDR3 protein: CASSTGRRETQYF; CDR3 DNA: TGTGCCAGTTCAACAGGCAGGAGAGAGACCCAGTACTTC
J gene: TRBJ1-5; D gene: -; V gene: TRBV19; clone size: -; CDR3 protein: CASSPHWGVGDQPQHF; CDR3 DNA: TGTGCCAGTAGTCCCCATTGGGGGGTTGGCGATCAGCCCCAGCATTTT
J gene: TRBJ1-6; D gene: -; V gene: TRBV2; clone size: -; CDR3 protein: CASSDGGSTNSPLHF; CDR3 DNA: TGTGCCAGCAGTGATGGGGGGAGCACTAATTCACCCCTCCACTTT
J gene: TRBJ2-1; D gene: -; V gene: TRBV7-8; clone size: -; CDR3 protein: CASSLEGWGDEQFF; CDR3 DNA: TGTGCCAGCAGCTTAGAGGGGTGGGGGGATGAGCAGTTCTTC
J gene: TRBJ2-3; D gene: TRBD2; V gene: TRBV24-1; clone size: -; CDR3 protein: CATSAWGGSTDTQYF; CDR3 DNA: TGTGCCACCAGTGCCTGGGGGGGTAGCACAGATACGCAGTATTTT
J gene: TRBJ2-1; D gene: -; V gene: TRBV10-1; clone size: -; CDR3 protein: CASSESSWGDSHAYNEQFF; CDR3 DNA: TGCGCCAGCAGTGAGTCGTCTTGGGGAGATTCTCATGCTTACAATGAGCAGTTCTTC
J gene: TRBJ1-6; D gene: TRBD1; V gene: TRBV15; clone size: -; CDR3 protein: CATSRDRGGQGNNSPLHF; CDR3 DNA: TGTGCCACCAGCAGAGATAGAGGCGGACAGGGGAATAATTCACCCCTCCACTTT